This TCR beta chain was found in a study of blood T cell repertoires in COVID-19. About the study: Donors in the United States, Italy and Spain gave samples during acute or convalescent COVID-19. The analysed material was cDNA or gDNA that came from T cells, B-cell-depleted T cells, or PBMCs.

CDR1 SGHVS and CDR2 FQNEAQ come from the germline V gene. CDR3 size: 15 residues. The germline V and J ends were trimmed by 1 base and 3 bases, with 11 bases remaining between them. Only in-frame clones appear in the TCRdb table, and some are missing; sequencing was by immunoSEQ multiplex PCR. The table includes fewer than 250,000 clones, around 90% detected once. Participants spanned ages about 18 to 90 years and resided in fewer than 30 US areas. The chain joins TRBV7-8 to TRBJ2-3; the D gene is possibly TRBD1 (6 bases). What was sequenced was PBMCs or T cells enriched from blood (not recorded which). The source of this sequence is a young woman with acute COVID-19. The CDR3 here is CASSLVGRGTDTQYF. The CDR3 DNA reads TGTGCCAGCAGCTTAGTGGGCAGGGGAACAGATACGCAGTATTTT. The full variable domain, its missing parts supplied by reference TRBV7-8 and TRBJ2-3, is GAGVSQSPRYKVAKRGQDVALRCDPISGHVSLFWYQQALGQGPEFLTYFQNEAQLDKSGLPSDRFFAERPEGSVSTLKIQRTQQEDSAVYLCASSLVGRGTDTQYFGPGTRLTVL.